A selection of T cell receptor beta chains follows, all from one sample in a study of beta chain features in type 1 diabetes. Measured with immunoSEQ multiplex PCR; TCRdb has only the in-frame clones, and not every one. Here the sample spans roughly 730,000 clones, over 10% being singletons. Sequencing used naive CD4+ T cells from blood. These receptors originate from a man between 18 and 35 years old with type 1 diabetes. CDR3s include the opening cysteine and the closing phenylalanine or tryptophan. A D gene is named only where the DNA matches it firmly. Size is omitted from some rows. Given values are once, few, many or a class for expanded clones.

abundance,d_gene,j_gene,v_gene,CDR3nt,CDR3aa
.,.,TRBJ2-5,TRBV5-1,TGCGCCAGCACCCCGACAGCAGAAGAGACCCAGTACTTC,CASTPTAEETQYF
few,.,TRBJ1-1,TRBV18,TGTGCCAGCTCACCATTGGCGGAAGCCGAAGCTTTCTTT,CASSPLAEAEAFF
few,.,TRBJ1-5,TRBV10-3,TGTGCCATCAGTGCACAGGGTTTGGGCAATCAGCCCCAGCATTTT,CAISAQGLGNQPQHF
.,TRBD1,TRBJ1-1,TRBV4-2,TGTGCCAGCAGCCCCCTAGACAGGGATAACACTGAAGCTTTCTTT,CASSPLDRDNTEAFF
.,.,TRBJ2-5,TRBV4-1,TGCGCCAGCAGCCAAGAGGAACCAGGCCCAACGCCCCAGTACTTC,CASSQEEPGPTPQYF
.,TRBD1,TRBJ1-2,TRBV5-4,TGTGCCAGCAGCCACCGGGACAGGGCGGGGGATGGCTACACCTTC,CASSHRDRAGDGYTF
few,.,TRBJ1-3,TRBV6-5,TGTGCCAGCAGCTTACAGGAGAGCTCTGGAAACACCATATATTTT,CASSLQESSGNTIYF
.,.,TRBJ2-7,TRBV6-6,TGTGCCACCCGACCAGGAGACTCCTACGAGCAGTACTTC,CATRPGDSYEQYF
few,.,TRBJ1-2,TRBV18,TGTGCCAGCTCACCAATAGGGACATCCGATAGCTATGGCTACACCTTC,CASSPIGTSDSYGYTF
.,.,TRBJ2-1,TRBV4-1,TGCGCCAGCAGCCAAGAAACCAGATCCAATGAGCAGTTCTTC,CASSQETRSNEQFF
.,.,TRBJ1-2,TRBV7-2,TGTGCCAGCAGCTCCCGGACGGGTAGCACAGGGCCTGGCTACACCTTC,CASSSRTGSTGPGYTF